Below, one T cell receptor (beta chain) is given with its context. Its cognate antigen is unknown. Sequencing used immunoSEQ multiplex PCR; TCRdb keeps in-frame clones, though not all of them. This table has roughly 42,000 clones, around 80% appearing once. The data derive from a study of T cell responses to AZD1222 COVID-19 vaccine. This CDR3 is built from 13 residues. The V gene's germline CDR1 is SGHRS and CDR2 YFSETQ. V gave up 0 bases and J gave up 6 bases; unmatched junction bases: 2. Study-level results: Unmutated variant regions reportedly attract nearly half of all spike-specific TCRs. White British donors predominated, females outnumbered males, and clonal diversity was possibly underestimated. Repertoire sampling was restricted to post-peak T cell response timepoints.

This clonotype originated in an adult in good health. This chain connects TRBV5-1 to TRBJ1-2, with 7 bases identical to TRBD1. The starting material was peripheral blood, obtained on day 0 of AZD1222 vaccination. The DNA for the CDR3 is TGCGCCAGCAGCTTGGAGGGGGCGAATGGCTACACCTTC. Amino acids: CASSLEGANGYTF.